This note documents a single T cell receptor beta chain sequence. Antigen: not known. The CDR3 is 16 amino acids. Per germline, CDR1 SQVTM and CDR2 ANQGSEA. The data were taken from a study of T and B cells in COVID-19 patients. Multiplex PCR with BIOMED2 TRB-A/B primer pools amplified TRB rearrangements. TCRdb independently ran MiXCR on the multiplex PCR reads; one entry per CDR3 protein. The table lists approximately 26,000 distinct CDR3 sequences, approximately 30% of them singletons. Study-wide points: In COVID-19 patients, T cell receptor beta variable and joining gene use was reportedly strongly skewed. The recovered cohort had about 2,300 exclusive TCR clusters, including 25 to 35 low generation probability clusters.

Each TRB amplification used about 220-500 ng of genomic DNA from blood. The chain recombines TRBV29-1 with TRBJ2-5; 9 bases are a match to TRBD2. The J call is uncertain, as TRBJ2-1 better fits the DNA end. The sequencing sample was made of blood. This receptor was identified in a human donor who had recovered from COVID-19. CDR3 region: CSVEGQGGTSLNEQFF. In DNA, the CDR3 is TGCAGCGTTGAAGGACAGGGCGGGACTAGCCTGAATGAGCAGTTCTTC.